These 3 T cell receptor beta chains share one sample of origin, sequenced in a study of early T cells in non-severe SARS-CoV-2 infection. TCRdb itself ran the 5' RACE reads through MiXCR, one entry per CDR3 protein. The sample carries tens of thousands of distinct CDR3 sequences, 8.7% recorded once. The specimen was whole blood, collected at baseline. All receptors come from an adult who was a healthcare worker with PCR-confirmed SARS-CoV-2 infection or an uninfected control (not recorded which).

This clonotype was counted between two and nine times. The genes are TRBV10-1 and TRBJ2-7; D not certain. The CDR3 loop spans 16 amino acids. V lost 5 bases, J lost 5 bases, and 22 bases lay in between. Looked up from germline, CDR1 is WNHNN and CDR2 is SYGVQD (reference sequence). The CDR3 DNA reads TGCGCCAGCAGTCAAGGACGGAATTCTGGGAAGGACGAGCAGTACTTC. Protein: CASSQGRNSGKDEQYF.

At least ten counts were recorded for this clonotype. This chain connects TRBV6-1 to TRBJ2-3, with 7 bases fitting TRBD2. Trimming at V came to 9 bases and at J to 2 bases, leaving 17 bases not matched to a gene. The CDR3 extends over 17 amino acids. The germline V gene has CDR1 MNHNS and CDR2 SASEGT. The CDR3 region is CARPAGPRSPPTDTQYF. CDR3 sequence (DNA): TGTGCCAGACCAGCGGGGCCCCGGAGCCCCCCCACAGATACGCAGTATTTT.

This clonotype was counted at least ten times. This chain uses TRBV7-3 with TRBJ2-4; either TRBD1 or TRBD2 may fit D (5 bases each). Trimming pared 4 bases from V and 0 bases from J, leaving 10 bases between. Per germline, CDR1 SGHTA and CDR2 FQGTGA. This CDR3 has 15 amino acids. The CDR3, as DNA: TGTGCCAGCAGCTCCGACGGGACAGCCAAAAACATTCAGTACTTC. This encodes CASSSDGTAKNIQYF.